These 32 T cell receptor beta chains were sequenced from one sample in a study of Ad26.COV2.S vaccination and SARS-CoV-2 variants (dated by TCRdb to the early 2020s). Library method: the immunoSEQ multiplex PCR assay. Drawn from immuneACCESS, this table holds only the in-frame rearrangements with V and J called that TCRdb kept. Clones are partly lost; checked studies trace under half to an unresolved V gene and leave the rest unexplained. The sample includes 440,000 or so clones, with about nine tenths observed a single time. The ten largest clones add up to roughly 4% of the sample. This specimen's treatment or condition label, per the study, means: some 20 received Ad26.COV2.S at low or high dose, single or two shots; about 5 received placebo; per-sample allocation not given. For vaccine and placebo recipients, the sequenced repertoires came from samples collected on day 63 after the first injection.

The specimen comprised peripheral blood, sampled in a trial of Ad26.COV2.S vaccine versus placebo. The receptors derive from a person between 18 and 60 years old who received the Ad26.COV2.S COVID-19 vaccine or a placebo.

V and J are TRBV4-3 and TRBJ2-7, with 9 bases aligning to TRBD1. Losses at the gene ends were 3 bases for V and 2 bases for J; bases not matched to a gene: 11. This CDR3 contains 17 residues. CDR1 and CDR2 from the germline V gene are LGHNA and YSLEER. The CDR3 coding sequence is TGCGCCAGCAGCCACGCTCCTTTGGACAGGGGACCCTACGAGCAGTACTTC. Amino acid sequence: CASSHAPLDRGPYEQYF.

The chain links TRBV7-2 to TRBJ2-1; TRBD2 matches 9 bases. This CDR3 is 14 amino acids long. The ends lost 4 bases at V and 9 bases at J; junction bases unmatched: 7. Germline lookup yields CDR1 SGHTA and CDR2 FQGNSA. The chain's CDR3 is CASSSEREAIEQFF. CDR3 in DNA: TGTGCCAGCAGCTCCGAGCGGGAGGCTATTGAGCAGTTCTTC.

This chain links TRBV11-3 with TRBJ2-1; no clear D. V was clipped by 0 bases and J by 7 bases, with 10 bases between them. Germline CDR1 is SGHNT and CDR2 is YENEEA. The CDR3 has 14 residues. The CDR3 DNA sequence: TGTGCCAGCAGCTTAGAGGGTAGCAGGAATGAGCAGTTCTTC. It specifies CASSLEGSRNEQFF.

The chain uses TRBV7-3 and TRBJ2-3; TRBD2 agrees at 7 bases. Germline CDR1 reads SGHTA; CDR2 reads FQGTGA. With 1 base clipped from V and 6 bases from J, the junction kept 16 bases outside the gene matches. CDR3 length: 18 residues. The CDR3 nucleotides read TGTGCCAGCAGCTTAAGGTCTAGCGGTAACCCGAGCGGCGATACGCAGTATTTT. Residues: CASSLRSSGNPSGDTQYF.

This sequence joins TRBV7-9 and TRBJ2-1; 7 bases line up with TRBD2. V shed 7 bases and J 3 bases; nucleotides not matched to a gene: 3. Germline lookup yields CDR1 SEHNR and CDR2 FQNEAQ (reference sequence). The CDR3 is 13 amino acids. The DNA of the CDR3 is TGTGCCAGCATGGCGGGAGTCTACAATGAGCAGTTCTTC. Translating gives CASMAGVYNEQFF.

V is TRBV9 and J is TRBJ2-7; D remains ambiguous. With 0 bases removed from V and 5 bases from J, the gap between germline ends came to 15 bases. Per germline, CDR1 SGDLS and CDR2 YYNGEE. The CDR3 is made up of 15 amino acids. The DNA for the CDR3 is TGTGCCAGCAGCGTAGATGTGTATCCAAGCGACGAGCAGTACTTC. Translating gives CASSVDVYPSDEQYF.

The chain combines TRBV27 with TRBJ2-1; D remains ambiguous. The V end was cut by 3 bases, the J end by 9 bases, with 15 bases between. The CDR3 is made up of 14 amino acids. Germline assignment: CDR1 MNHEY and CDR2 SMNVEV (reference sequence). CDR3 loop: CASSFLADITEQFF. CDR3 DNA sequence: TGTGCCAGCAGTTTTCTTGCGGATATTACTGAGCAGTTCTTC.

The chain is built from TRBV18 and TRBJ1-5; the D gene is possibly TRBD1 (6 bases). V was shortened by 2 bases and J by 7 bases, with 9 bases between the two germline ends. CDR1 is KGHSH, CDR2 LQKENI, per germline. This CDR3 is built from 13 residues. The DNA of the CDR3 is TGTGCCAGCTCACCAAGGGGGGGACAGCCCCAGCATTTT. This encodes CASSPRGGQPQHF.

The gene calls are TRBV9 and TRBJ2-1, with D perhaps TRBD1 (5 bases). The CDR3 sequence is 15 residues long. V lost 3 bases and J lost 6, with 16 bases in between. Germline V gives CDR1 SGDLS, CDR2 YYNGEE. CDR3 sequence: CASSAQGLTLNEQFF. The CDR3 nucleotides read TGTGCCAGCAGCGCCCAGGGTCTAACACTCAATGAGCAGTTCTTC.

In nucleotides, the CDR3 is TGTGCCAGCAGCTCCCAGAGGGTTGAGACCCAGTACTTC. The encoded protein is CASSSQRVETQYF. The V and J genes are TRBV11-2 and TRBJ2-5; TRBD2 is a possible D gene (5 bases). This CDR3 is 13 amino acids long. CDR1 is SGHAT, CDR2 FQNNGV, per germline. Trimming pared 4 bases from V and 5 bases from J, leaving 11 bases between. Full variable domain (outside the CDR3, taken from reference TRBV11-2 and TRBJ2-5): EAGVAQSPRYKIIEKRQSVAFWCNPISGHATLYWYQQILGQGPKLLIQFQNNGVVDDSQLPKDRFSAERLKGVDSTLKIQPAKLEDSAVYLCASSSQRVETQYFGPGTRLLVL.

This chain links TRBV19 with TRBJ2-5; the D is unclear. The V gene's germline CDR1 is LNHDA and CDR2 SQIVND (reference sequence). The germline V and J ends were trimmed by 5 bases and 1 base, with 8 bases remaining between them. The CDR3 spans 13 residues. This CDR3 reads CASSLGSQETQYF. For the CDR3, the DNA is TGTGCCAGTAGTCTGGGCAGCCAAGAGACCCAGTACTTC.

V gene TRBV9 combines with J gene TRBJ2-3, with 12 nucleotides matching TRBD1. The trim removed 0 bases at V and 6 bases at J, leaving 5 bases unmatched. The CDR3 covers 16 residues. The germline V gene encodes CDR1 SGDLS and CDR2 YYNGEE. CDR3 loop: CASSVEGGQGADTQYF. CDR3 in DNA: TGTGCCAGCAGCGTAGAAGGGGGACAGGGGGCGGATACGCAGTATTTT.

CDR3 coding DNA: TGTGCCTGTAAACCCAGCGCACTTAGCAATCAGCCCCAGCATTTT. It yields the protein CACKPSALSNQPQHF. The rearrangement links TRBV2 to TRBJ1-5, with no clear D. V was clipped by 11 bases and J by 0 bases, with 17 bases between them. This CDR3 has 15 residues. CDR1 and CDR2 from the germline V gene are SNHLY and FYNNEI.

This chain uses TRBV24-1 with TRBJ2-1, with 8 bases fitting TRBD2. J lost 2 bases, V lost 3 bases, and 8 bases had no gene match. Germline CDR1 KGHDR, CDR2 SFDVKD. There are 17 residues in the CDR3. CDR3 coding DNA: TGTGCCACCAGTGATCCAAAAGCGGGGGAGCCCTACAATGAGCAGTTCTTC. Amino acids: CATSDPKAGEPYNEQFF.

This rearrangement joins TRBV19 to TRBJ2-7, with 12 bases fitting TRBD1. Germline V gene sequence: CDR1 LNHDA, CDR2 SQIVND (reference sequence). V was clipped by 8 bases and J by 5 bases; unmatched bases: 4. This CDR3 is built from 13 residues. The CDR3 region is CASGTGGENEQYF. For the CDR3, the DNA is TGTGCCAGTGGGACAGGGGGCGAAAACGAGCAGTACTTC. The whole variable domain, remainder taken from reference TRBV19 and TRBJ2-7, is DGGITQSPKYLFRKEGQNVTLSCEQNLNHDAMYWYRQDPGQGLRLIYYSQIVNDFQKGDIAEGYSVSREKKESFPLTVTSAQKNPTAFYLCASGTGGENEQYFGPGTRLTVT.

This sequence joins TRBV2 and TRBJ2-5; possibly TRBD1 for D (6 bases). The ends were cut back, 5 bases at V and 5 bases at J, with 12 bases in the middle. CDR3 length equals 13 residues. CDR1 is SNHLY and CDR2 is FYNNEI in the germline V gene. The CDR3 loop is CASSPQGLETQYF. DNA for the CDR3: TGTGCCAGCAGTCCACAGGGTTTGGAGACCCAGTACTTC. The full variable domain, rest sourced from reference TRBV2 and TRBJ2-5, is EPEVTQTPSHQVTQMGQEVILRCVPISNHLYFYWYRQILGQKVEFLVSFYNNEISEKSEIFDDQFSVERPDGSNFTLKIRSTKLEDSAMYFCASSPQGLETQYFGPGTRLLVL.

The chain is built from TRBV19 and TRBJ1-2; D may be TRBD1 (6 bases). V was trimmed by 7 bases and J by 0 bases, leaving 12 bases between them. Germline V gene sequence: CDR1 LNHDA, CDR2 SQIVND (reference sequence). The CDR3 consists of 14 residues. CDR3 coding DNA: TGTGCCAGTACTCGGACAGCTTCTAACTATGGCTACACCTTC. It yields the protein CASTRTASNYGYTF. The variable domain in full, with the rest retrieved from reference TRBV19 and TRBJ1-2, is DGGITQSPKYLFRKEGQNVTLSCEQNLNHDAMYWYRQDPGQGLRLIYYSQIVNDFQKGDIAEGYSVSREKKESFPLTVTSAQKNPTAFYLCASTRTASNYGYTFGSGTRLTVV.

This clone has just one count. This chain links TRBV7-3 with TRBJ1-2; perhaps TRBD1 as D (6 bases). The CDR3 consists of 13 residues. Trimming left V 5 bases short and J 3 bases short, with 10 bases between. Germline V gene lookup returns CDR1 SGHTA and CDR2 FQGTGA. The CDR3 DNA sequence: TGTGCCAGCAGCGGGGGCGCCGACTATGGCTACACCTTC. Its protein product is CASSGGADYGYTF.

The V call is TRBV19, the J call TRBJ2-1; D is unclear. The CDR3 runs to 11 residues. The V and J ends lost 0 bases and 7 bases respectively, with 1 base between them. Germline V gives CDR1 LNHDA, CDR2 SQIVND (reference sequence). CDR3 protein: CASSIENEQFF. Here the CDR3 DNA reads TGTGCCAGTAGTATAGAAAATGAGCAGTTCTTC.

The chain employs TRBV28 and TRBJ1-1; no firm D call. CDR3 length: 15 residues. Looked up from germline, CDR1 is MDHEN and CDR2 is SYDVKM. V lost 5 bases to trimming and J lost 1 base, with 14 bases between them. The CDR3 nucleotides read TGTGCCAGCAGTCCCTCTTTGACCGGGAACACTGAAGCTTTCTTT. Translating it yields CASSPSLTGNTEAFF.

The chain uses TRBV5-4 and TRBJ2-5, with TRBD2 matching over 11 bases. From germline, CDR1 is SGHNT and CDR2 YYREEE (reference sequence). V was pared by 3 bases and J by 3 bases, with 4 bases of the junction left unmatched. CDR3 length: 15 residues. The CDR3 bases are TGTGCCAGCAGCTCTAGCGGGAGGACCGAAGAGACCCAGTACTTC. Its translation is CASSSSGRTEETQYF.

CDR3 loop: CASSQDEGEDTEAFF. The DNA of the CDR3 is TGTGCCAGCAGCCAAGATGAGGGTGAGGACACTGAAGCTTTCTTT. The chain joins TRBV3-1 (or the pseudogene TRBV3-2) to TRBJ1-1; no reliable D call. CDR1 and CDR2 (germline): LGHDT, YNNKEL (reference sequence). The CDR3 totals 15 residues. Trimming left V 0 bases short and J 3 bases short, with 11 bases between.

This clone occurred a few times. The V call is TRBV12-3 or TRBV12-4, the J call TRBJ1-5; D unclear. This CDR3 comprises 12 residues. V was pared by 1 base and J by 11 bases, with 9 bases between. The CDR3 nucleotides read TGTGCCAGCAGTTTAGGGTCCCGCGCCCAGCATTTT. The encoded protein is CASSLGSRAQHF.

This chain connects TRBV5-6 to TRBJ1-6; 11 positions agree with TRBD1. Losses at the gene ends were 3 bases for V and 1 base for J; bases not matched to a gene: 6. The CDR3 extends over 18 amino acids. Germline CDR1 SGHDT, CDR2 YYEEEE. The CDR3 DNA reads TGTGCCAGCAGCTATTGGACAGGGGGCCAGTCCTATAATTCACCCCTCCACTTT. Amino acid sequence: CASSYWTGGQSYNSPLHF.

The CDR3 nucleotides are TGTGCCAGCAGTTACTCGTCGGCAGACTCCTACGAGCAGTACTTC. The encoded protein is CASSYSSADSYEQYF. This chain links TRBV6-2 or TRBV6-3 with TRBJ2-7; D gene ambiguous. The CDR3 extends over 15 amino acids. The germline gives CDR1 MNHEY, CDR2 SVGEGT. Trimming removed 0 bases from V and 0 bases from J, with 9 bases in between.

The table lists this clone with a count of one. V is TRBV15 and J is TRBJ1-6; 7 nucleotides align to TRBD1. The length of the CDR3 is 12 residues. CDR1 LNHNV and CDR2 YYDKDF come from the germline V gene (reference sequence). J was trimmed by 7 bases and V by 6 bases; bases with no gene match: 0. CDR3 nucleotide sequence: TGTGCCACCAGGACAGGGAATTCACCCCTCCACTTT. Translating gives CATRTGNSPLHF.

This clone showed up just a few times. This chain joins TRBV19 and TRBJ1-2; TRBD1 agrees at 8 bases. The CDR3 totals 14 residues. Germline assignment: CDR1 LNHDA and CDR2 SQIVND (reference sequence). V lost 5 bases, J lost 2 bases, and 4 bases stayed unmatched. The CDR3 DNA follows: TGTGCCAGTAGTCGCCCAGGGGGCAACTATGGCTACACCTTC. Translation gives CASSRPGGNYGYTF.

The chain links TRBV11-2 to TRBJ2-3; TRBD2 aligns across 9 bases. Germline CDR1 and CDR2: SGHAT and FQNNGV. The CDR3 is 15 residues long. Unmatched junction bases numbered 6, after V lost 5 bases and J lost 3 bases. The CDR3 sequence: CASSLGLARTDTQYF. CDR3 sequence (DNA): TGTGCCAGCAGCCTGGGACTAGCTAGAACAGATACGCAGTATTTT.

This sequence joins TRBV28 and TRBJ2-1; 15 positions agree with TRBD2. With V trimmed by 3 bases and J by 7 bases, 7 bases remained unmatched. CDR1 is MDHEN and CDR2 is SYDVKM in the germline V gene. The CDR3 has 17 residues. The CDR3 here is CASSFLGTSGRHNEQFF. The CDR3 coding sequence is TGTGCCAGCAGTTTCCTGGGGACTAGCGGGAGGCATAATGAGCAGTTCTTC.

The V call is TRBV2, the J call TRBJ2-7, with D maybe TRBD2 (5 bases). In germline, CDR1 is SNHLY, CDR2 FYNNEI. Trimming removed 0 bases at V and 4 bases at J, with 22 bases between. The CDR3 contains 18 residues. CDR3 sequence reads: CASSEAPPRLTSYYEQYF. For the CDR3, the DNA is TGTGCCAGCAGTGAAGCCCCACCCCGACTAACGAGCTATTACGAGCAGTACTTC.

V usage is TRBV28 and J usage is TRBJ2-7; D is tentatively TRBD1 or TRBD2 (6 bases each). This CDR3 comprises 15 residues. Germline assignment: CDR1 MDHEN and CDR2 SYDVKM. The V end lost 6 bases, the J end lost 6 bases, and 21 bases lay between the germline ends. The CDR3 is CASSRVRGAYGEQYF. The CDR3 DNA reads TGTGCCAGCAGCAGGGTGAGGGGGGCGTATGGCGAGCAGTACTTC.

The CDR3 protein is CASRKVQGPYEQYF. For the CDR3, the DNA is TGTGCCAGTAGAAAGGTACAGGGACCCTACGAGCAGTACTTC. This chain connects TRBV19 to TRBJ2-7; a possible D gene is TRBD1 (6 bases). Germline CDR1 and CDR2: LNHDA and SQIVND (reference sequence). The CDR3 has 14 residues. The germline V and J ends were trimmed by 6 bases and 2 bases, with 14 bases remaining between them.